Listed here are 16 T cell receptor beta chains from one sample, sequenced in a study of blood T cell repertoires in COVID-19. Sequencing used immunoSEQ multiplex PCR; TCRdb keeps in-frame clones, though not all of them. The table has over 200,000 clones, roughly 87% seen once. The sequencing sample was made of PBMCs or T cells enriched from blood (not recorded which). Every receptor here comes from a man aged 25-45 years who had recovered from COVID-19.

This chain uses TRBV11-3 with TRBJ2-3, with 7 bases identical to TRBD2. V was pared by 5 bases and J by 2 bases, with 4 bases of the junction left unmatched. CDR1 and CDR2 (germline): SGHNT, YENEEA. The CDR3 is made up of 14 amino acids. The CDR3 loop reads CASSASGSTDTQYF. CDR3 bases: TGTGCCAGCAGCGCTAGCGGATCCACAGATACGCAGTATTTT.

CDR3 protein: CATSESPLFGTGELFF. The CDR3 DNA reads as TGTGCCACCAGTGAGTCGCCCCTCTTCGGCACCGGGGAGCTGTTTTTT. The chain links TRBV24-1 to TRBJ2-2; D remains ambiguous. CDR1 and CDR2 from the germline V gene are KGHDR and SFDVKD. The CDR3 has 16 residues. V lost 4 bases, J lost 4 bases, and 15 bases lay in between.

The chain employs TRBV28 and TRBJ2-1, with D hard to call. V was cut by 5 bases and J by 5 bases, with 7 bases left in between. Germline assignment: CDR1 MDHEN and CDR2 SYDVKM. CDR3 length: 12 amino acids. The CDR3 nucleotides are TGTGCCAGCAGTCAACACAACAATGAGCAGTTCTTC. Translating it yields CASSQHNNEQFF.

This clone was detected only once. In DNA, the CDR3 is TGTGCCTGGAGGGACTTAGGGGGGGCCTATGGCTACACCTTC. This sequence encodes CAWRDLGGAYGYTF. The chain employs TRBV30 and TRBJ1-2, with D tentatively TRBD1 (6 bases). There are 14 residues in the CDR3. The V gene's germline CDR1 is GTSNPN and CDR2 SVGIG (reference sequence). The V and J ends lost 3 bases and 4 bases respectively, with 15 bases between them.

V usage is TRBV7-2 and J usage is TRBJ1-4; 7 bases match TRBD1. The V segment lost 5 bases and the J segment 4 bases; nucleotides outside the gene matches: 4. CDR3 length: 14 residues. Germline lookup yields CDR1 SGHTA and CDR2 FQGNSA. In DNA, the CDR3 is TGTGCCAGCAGCCAGGGGGGTCTTAATGAAAAACTGTTTTTT. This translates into CASSQGGLNEKLFF. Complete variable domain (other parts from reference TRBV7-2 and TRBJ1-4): GAGVSQSPSNKVTEKGKDVELRCDPISGHTALYWYRQSLGQGLEFLIYFQGNSAPDKSGLPSDRFSAERTGGSVSTLTIQRTQQEDSAVYLCASSQGGLNEKLFFGSGTQLSVL.

CDR3 bases: TGTGCCAGCAGCTTGGAGGGACTAGCGGATTCCAATGAGCAGTTCTTC. Translated, it gives CASSLEGLADSNEQFF. This chain connects TRBV5-4 to TRBJ2-1, with TRBD2 matching 11 bases. Germline CDR1 is SGHNT and CDR2 is YYREEE (reference sequence). V gave up 0 bases and J gave up 6 bases; unmatched junction bases: 5. The CDR3 runs to 16 residues.

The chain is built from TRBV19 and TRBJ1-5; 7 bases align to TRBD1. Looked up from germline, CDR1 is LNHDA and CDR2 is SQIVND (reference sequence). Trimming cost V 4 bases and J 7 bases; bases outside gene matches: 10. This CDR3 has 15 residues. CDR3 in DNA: TGTGCCAGTAGTACGATGACAGGGAAAGCCCAGCCCCAGCATTTT. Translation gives CASSTMTGKAQPQHF.

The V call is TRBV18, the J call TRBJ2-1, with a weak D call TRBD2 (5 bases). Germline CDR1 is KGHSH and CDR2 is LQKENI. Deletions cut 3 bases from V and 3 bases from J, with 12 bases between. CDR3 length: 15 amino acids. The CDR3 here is CASSPLASIYNEQFF. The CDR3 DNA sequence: TGTGCCAGCTCACCCCTAGCCTCTATCTACAATGAGCAGTTCTTC. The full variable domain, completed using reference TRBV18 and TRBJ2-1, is NAGVMQNPRHLVRRRGQEARLRCSPMKGHSHVYWYRQLPEEGLKFMVYLQKENIIDESGMPKERFSAEFPKEGPSILRIQQVVRGDSAAYFCASSPLASIYNEQFFGPGTRLTVL.

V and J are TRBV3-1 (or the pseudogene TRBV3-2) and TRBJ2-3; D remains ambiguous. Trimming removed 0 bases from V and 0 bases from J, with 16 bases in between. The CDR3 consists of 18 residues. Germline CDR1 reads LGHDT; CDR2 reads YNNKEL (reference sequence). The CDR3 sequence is CASSQDVVLAASTDTQYF. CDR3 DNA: TGTGCCAGCAGCCAAGATGTTGTATTAGCCGCTAGCACAGATACGCAGTATTTT.

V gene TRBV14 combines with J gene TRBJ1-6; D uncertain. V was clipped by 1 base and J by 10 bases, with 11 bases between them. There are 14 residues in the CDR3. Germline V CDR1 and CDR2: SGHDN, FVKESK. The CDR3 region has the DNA TGTGCCAGCAGCCAAGGGTACAATATCTCACCCCTCCACTTT. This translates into CASSQGYNISPLHF.

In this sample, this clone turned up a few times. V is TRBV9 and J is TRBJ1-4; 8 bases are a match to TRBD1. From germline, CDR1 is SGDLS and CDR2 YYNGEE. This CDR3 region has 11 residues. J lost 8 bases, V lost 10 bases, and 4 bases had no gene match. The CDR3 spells CAGRDREKLFF. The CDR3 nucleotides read TGTGCCGGCCGGGACAGGGAAAAACTGTTTTTT.

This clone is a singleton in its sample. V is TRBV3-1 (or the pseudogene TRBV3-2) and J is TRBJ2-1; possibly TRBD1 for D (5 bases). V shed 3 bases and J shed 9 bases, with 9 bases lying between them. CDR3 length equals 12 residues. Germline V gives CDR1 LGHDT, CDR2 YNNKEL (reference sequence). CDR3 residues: CASSHQRGEQFF. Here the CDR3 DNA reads TGTGCCAGCAGCCACCAAAGGGGTGAGCAGTTCTTC.

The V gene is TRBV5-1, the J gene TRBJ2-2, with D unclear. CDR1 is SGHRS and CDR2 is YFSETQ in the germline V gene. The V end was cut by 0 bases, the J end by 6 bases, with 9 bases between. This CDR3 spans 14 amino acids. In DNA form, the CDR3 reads TGCGCCAGCAGCTTGGACCACTTCTCCGGGGAGCTGTTTTTT. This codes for CASSLDHFSGELFF.

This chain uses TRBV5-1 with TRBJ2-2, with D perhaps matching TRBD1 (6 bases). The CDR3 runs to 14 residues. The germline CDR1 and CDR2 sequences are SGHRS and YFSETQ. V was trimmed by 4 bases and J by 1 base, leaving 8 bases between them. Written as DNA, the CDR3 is TGCGCCAGCAGCACGACAGGGAACACCGGGGAGCTGTTTTTT. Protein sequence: CASSTTGNTGELFF.

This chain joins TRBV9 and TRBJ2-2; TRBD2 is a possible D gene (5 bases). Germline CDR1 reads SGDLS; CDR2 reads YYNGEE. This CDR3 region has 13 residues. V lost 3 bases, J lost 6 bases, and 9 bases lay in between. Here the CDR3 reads CASSGRAAGELFF. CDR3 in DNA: TGTGCCAGCAGCGGGCGGGCAGCCGGGGAGCTGTTTTTT.

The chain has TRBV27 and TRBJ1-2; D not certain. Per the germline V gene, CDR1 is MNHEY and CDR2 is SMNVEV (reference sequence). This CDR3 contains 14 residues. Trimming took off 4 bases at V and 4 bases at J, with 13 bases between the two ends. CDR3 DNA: TGTGCCAGCAGTTCAGGAGGCTCACTCTATGGCTACACCTTC. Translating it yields CASSSGGSLYGYTF.